This TCR beta chain was documented in a study of blood T cell repertoires in COVID-19. Across the whole study: Samples representing acute and convalescent COVID-19 were sourced from the United States, Italy and Spain. The analysed material was cDNA or gDNA that came from T cells, B-cell-depleted T cells, or PBMCs.

Study processing details: Counts of nucleated cells, estimated from reference gene primer amplification, were obtained. Some clones are missing from TCRdb's copy, which holds only in-frame ones; the method was immunoSEQ multiplex PCR. That table supplies the V and J calls and clone size; D and trimming were determined from the DNA. The sample lists 100,000 or so clones, over 75% occurring once. The CDR3 is made up of 16 amino acids. The V gene's germline CDR1 is LGHDT and CDR2 YNNKEL (reference sequence). V lost 2 bases and J lost 0, with 11 bases in between. This rearrangement joins TRBV3-1 (or the pseudogene TRBV3-2) to TRBJ2-4; maybe TRBD1 (6 bases). Input material: peripheral blood. The TCR originated in a human donor in a cohort sampled during active COVID-19. As DNA, the CDR3 is TGTGCCAGCAGCCAACAGGGGATCCTAGCCAAAAACATTCAGTACTTC. Residues: CASSQQGILAKNIQYF.